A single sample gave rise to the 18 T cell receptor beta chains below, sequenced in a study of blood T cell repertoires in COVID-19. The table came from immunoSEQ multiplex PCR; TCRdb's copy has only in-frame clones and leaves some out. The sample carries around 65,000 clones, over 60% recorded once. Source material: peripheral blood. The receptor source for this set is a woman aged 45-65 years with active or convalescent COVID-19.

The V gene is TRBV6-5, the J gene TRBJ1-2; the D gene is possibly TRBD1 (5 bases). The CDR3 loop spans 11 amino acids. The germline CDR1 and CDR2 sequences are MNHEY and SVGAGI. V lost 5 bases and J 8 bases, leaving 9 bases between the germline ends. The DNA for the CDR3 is TGTGCCAGCAGTCGGAGGGACGGCTACACCTTC. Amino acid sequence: CASSRRDGYTF.

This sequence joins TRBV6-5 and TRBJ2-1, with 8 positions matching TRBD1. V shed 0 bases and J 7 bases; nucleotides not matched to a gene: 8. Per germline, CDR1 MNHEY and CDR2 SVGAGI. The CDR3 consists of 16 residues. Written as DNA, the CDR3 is TGTGCCAGCAGTTACTCTACGGACAGGGCCTTAAATGAGCAGTTCTTC. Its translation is CASSYSTDRALNEQFF.

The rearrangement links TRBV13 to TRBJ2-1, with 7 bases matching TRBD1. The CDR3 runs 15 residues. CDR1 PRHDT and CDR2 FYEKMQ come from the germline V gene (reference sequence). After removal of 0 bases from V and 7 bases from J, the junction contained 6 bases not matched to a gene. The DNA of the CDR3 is TGTGCCAGCAGCTTAGGACAGGGGTTGAAGAATGAGCAGTTCTTC. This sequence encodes CASSLGQGLKNEQFF.

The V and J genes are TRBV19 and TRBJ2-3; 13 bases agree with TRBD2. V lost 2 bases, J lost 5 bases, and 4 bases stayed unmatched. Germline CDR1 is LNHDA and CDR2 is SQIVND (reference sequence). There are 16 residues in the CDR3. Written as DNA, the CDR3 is TGTGCCAGTAGTATAAAACTAGCGGGAGGGCTAGATACGCAGTATTTT. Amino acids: CASSIKLAGGLDTQYF.

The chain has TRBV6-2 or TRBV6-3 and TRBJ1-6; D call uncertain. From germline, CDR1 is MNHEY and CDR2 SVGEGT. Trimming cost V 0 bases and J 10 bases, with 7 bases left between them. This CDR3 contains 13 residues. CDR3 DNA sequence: TGTGCCAGCAGTTACTCTGCAGGATCACCCCTCCACTTT. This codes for CASSYSAGSPLHF.

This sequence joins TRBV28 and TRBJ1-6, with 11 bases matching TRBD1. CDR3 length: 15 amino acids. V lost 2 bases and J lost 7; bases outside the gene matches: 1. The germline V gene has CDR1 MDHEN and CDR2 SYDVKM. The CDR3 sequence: CASSLGTGGNSPLHF. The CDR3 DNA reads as TGTGCCAGCAGTTTAGGGACAGGGGGGAATTCACCCCTCCACTTT.

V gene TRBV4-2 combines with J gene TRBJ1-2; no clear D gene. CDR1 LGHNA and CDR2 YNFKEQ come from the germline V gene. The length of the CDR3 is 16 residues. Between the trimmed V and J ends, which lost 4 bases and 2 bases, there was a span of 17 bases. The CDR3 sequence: CASSRGNPKENYGYTF. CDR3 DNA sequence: TGTGCCAGCAGCCGCGGCAACCCCAAAGAGAACTATGGCTACACCTTC.

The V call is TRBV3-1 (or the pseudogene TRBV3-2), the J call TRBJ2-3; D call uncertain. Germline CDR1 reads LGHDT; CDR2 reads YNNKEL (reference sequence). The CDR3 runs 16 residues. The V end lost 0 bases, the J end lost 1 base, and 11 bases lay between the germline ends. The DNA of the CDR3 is TGTGCCAGCAGCCAAGATTCACTCGGAGGCACAGATACGCAGTATTTT. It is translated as CASSQDSLGGTDTQYF.

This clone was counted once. CDR3: CAIRSGFEAFF. The CDR3 DNA reads as TGTGCCATCAGGTCAGGGTTTGAAGCTTTCTTT. The rearrangement links TRBV10-3 to TRBJ1-1; D possibly corresponds to TRBD1 (5 bases). The CDR3 spans 11 residues. Trimming stripped 6 bases from V and 7 bases from J, with 9 bases between. Germline lookup yields CDR1 ENHRY and CDR2 SYGVKD.

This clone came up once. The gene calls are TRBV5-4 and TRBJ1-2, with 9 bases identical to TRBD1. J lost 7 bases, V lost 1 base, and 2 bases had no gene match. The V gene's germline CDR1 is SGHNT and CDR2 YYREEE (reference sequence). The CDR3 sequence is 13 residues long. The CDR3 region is CASSLRTGVGYTF. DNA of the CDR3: TGTGCCAGCAGCTTGCGGACAGGGGTTGGCTACACCTTC.

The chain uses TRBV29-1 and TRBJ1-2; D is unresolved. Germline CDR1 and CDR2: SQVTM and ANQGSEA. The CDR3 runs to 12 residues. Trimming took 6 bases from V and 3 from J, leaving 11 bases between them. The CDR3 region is CSVLRGDYGYTF. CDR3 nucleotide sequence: TGCAGCGTGCTACGAGGTGACTATGGCTACACCTTC.

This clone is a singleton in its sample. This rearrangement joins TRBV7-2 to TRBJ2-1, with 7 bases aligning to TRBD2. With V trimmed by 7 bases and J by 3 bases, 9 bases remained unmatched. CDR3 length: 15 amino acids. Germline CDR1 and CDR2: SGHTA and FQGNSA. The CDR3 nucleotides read TGTGCCAGCACCCCCGGCGGGAGCCTCTACAATGAGCAGTTCTTC. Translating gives CASTPGGSLYNEQFF.

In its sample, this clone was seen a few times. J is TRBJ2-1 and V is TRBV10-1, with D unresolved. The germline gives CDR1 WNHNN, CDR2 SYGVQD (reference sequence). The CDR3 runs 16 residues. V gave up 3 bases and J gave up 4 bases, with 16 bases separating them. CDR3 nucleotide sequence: TGCGCCAGCAGTGACTACCTAGAGACGATTTACAATGAGCAGTTCTTC. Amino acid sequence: CASSDYLETIYNEQFF.

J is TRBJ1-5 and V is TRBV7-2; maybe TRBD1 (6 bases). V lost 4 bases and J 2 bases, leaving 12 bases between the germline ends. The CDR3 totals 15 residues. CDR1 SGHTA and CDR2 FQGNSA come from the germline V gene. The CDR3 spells CASSSQGGGNQPQHF. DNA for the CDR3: TGTGCCAGCAGCTCGCAAGGGGGGGGCAATCAGCCCCAGCATTTT.

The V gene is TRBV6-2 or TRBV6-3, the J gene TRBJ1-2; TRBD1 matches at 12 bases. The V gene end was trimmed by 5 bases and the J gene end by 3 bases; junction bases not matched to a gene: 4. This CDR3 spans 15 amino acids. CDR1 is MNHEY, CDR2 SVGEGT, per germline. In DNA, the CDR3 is TGTGCCAGCAGTCGGGACAGGGGGCGATACTATGGCTACACCTTC. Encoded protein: CASSRDRGRYYGYTF.

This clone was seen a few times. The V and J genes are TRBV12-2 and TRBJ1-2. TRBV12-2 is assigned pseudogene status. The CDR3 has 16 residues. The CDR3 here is CASRLGGGARNYGYTF. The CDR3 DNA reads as TGTGCAAGTCGCTTAGGAGGGGGGGCTCGTAACTATGGCTACACCTTC.

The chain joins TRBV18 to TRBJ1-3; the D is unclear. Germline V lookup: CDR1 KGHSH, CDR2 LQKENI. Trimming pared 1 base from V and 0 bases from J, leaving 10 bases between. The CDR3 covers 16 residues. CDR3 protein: CASSPLVSRSGNTIYF. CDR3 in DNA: TGTGCCAGCTCACCACTTGTTTCCCGCTCTGGAAACACCATATATTTT.

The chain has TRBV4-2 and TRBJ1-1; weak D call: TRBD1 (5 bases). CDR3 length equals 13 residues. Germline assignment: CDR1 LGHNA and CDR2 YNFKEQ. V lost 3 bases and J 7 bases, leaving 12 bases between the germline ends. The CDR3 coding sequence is TGTGCCAGCAGCCATGGTCAGGGCATTGAAGCTTTCTTT. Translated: CASSHGQGIEAFF.